These 32 T cell receptor beta chains share one sample of origin, sequenced in a study. TCRdb keeps only in-frame clones here, not all; method: immunoSEQ multiplex PCR. The profile covers approximately 70,000 clones, with 80% to 95% appearing a single time and around 4.5% taken by the ten largest. The sequencing input was PBMCs. All receptors derive from a middle-aged man with rheumatoid arthritis.

V is TRBV5-1 and J is TRBJ2-2; D unclear. V was pared by 0 bases and J by 3 bases, with 6 bases between. The CDR3 loop spans 14 amino acids. Germline V gives CDR1 SGHRS, CDR2 YFSETQ. This chain's CDR3 is CASSLDRDTGELFF. For the CDR3, the DNA is TGCGCCAGCAGCTTGGATCGGGACACCGGGGAGCTGTTTTTT.

The chain links TRBV19 to TRBJ2-2; 7 bases line up with TRBD2. There are 15 residues in the CDR3. The V segment lost 3 bases and the J segment 0 bases; nucleotides outside the gene matches: 1. In germline, CDR1 is LNHDA, CDR2 SQIVND (reference sequence). CDR3 residues: CASSIGLANTGELFF. CDR3 nucleotide sequence: TGTGCCAGTAGTATTGGACTAGCGAACACCGGGGAGCTGTTTTTT.

Only a few counts were recorded for this clone. The CDR3 loop is CASSPDSATNEKLFF. CDR3 DNA: TGTGCCAGCAGCCCTGACAGTGCAACTAATGAAAAACTGTTTTTT. V is TRBV4-2 and J is TRBJ1-4, with a weak D call TRBD1 (5 bases). CDR3 length: 15 amino acids. Germline V gene data show CDR1 as LGHNA and CDR2 as YNFKEQ. V lost 4 bases, J lost 0 bases, and 9 bases lay in between.

The chain joins TRBV25-1 to TRBJ2-7, with D perhaps matching TRBD2 (6 bases). CDR3 length: 14 amino acids. Germline lookup yields CDR1 MGHDK and CDR2 SYGVNS. With 5 bases removed from V and 1 base from J, the gap between germline ends came to 12 bases. CDR3 residues: CASSSLALSYEQYF. As DNA, the CDR3 is TGTGCCAGCAGTAGCCTAGCGCTATCCTACGAGCAGTACTTC.

The gene calls are TRBV12-5 and TRBJ1-2; a weak D match, TRBD1 (5 bases). The CDR3 is 14 residues long. V was cut by 2 bases and J by 4 bases, with 11 bases left in between. The germline V gene has CDR1 LGHNT and CDR2 FRNRAP. In nucleotides, the CDR3 is TGTGCTAGTGGTTTGCGGGGGACGGCCTATGGCTACACCTTC. The encoded protein is CASGLRGTAYGYTF.

The V call is TRBV10-2, the J call TRBJ2-5, with TRBD2 identical over 8 bases. CDR3 length equals 14 residues. Germline V gene data show CDR1 as WSHSY and CDR2 as SAAADI. Trimming took 6 bases from V and 7 from J; bases not matched to a gene: 10. In nucleotides, the CDR3 is TGCGCCAGCAGCCCGGCGGGGGGACGGGGGACCCAGTACTTC. Translated: CASSPAGGRGTQYF.

This clone was seen only a few times. J is TRBJ1-6 and V is TRBV30, with 9 positions matching TRBD1. This CDR3 is 17 amino acids long. J was trimmed by 9 bases and V by 2 bases; bases with no gene match: 14. Germline V gives CDR1 GTSNPN, CDR2 SVGIG (reference sequence). CDR3 bases: TGTGCCTGGAGTCAAGATCGACTGGGACAGGGTTTTTCACCCCTCCACTTT. Encoded protein: CAWSQDRLGQGFSPLHF.

The chain is built from TRBV9 and TRBJ1-2; D is possibly TRBD1 (6 bases). Trimming removed 3 bases from V and 4 bases from J, with 19 bases in between. The V gene's germline CDR1 is SGDLS and CDR2 YYNGEE. This CDR3 has 16 amino acids. This chain's CDR3 is CASSAGASLLFYGYTF. The CDR3 region has the DNA TGTGCCAGCAGCGCGGGGGCCTCGCTCTTGTTCTATGGCTACACCTTC.

The chain recombines TRBV19 with TRBJ1-5; the D gene is possibly TRBD1 (6 bases). The V gene lost 1 base and the J gene lost 1 base, with 11 bases spanning the gap. Germline V lookup: CDR1 LNHDA, CDR2 SQIVND (reference sequence). CDR3 length: 16 amino acids. The CDR3 reads CASSIAGQISNQPQHF. DNA of the CDR3: TGTGCCAGTAGTATAGCAGGACAGATAAGCAATCAGCCCCAGCATTTT.

This clone was picked up one time. The V call is TRBV5-4, the J call TRBJ2-7, with D maybe TRBD1 (6 bases). Trimming took off 4 bases at V and 5 bases at J, with 10 bases between the two ends. CDR3 length: 12 amino acids. CDR1 is SGHNT, CDR2 YYREEE, per germline (reference sequence). The CDR3 nucleotides read TGTGCCAGCAGCCTGGACAGTAACGAGCAGTACTTC. This codes for CASSLDSNEQYF.

The V call is TRBV5-6, the J call TRBJ2-7, with TRBD1 identical over 7 bases. The J segment lost 5 bases and the V segment lost 1 base, leaving 3 bases of the junction unmatched. CDR3 length equals 13 residues. Per the germline V gene, CDR1 is SGHDT and CDR2 is YYEEEE. CDR3 amino acids: CASSLRGHNEQYF. CDR3 sequence (DNA): TGTGCCAGCAGCTTGAGGGGGCATAACGAGCAGTACTTC.

The V gene is TRBV3-1 (or the pseudogene TRBV3-2), the J gene TRBJ2-7; D is uncertain. Trimming removed 2 bases from V and 3 bases from J, with 5 bases in between. Germline-derived CDR1 and CDR2 are LGHDT and YNNKEL (reference sequence). The CDR3 has 12 residues. The CDR3 loop is CASSQTGYEQYF. Written as DNA, the CDR3 is TGTGCCAGCAGCCAAACGGGCTACGAGCAGTACTTC.

The rearrangement links TRBV12-3 or TRBV12-4 to TRBJ1-2; D not certain. V lost 2 bases, J lost 7 bases, and 11 bases lay in between. The CDR3 extends over 13 amino acids. This chain's CDR3 is CASSLIFGVGYTF. As DNA, the CDR3 is TGTGCCAGCAGTTTAATCTTCGGGGTTGGCTACACCTTC.

The V call is TRBV11-3, the J call TRBJ2-1; 9 nucleotides match TRBD2. Germline V CDR1 and CDR2: SGHNT, YENEEA. The trim removed 8 bases at V and 10 bases at J, leaving 15 bases unmatched. This CDR3 is built from 15 residues. CDR3 DNA: TGTGCCAGCGGCCGTGTAGCGGGAGCCCCTGAGGAGCAGTTCTTC. It encodes CASGRVAGAPEEQFF.

This clone was counted between two and nine times. The chain joins TRBV7-3 to TRBJ2-2; D gene unclear. Trimming stripped 1 base from V and 0 bases from J, with 3 bases between. This CDR3 is built from 14 residues. Germline lookup yields CDR1 SGHTA and CDR2 FQGTGA. CDR3 bases: TGTGCCAGCAGCTTAAAGGCGAACACCGGGGAGCTGTTTTTT. Protein sequence: CASSLKANTGELFF.

The genes are TRBV7-9 and TRBJ2-7; D is uncertain. CDR1 and CDR2 (germline): SEHNR, FQNEAQ (reference sequence). This CDR3 region has 15 residues. Trimming stripped 5 bases from V and 0 bases from J, with 14 bases between. The chain's CDR3 is CASSPRKSSSYEQYF. The DNA of the CDR3 is TGTGCCAGCAGCCCCAGGAAGTCCAGCTCCTACGAGCAGTACTTC. Drawing the rest from reference TRBV7-9 and TRBJ2-7, the complete variable domain is DTGVSQNPRHKITKRGQNVTFRCDPISEHNRLYWYRQTLGQGPEFLTYFQNEAQLEKSRLLSDRFSAERPKGSFSTLEIQRTEQGDSAMYLCASSPRKSSSYEQYFGPGTRLTVT.

The CDR3 sequence: CASSLDALFPAGYTF. CDR3 sequence (DNA): TGTGCCAGCAGCTTAGATGCTCTCTTCCCGGCCGGCTACACCTTC. The chain carries TRBV7-2 and TRBJ1-2; D unresolved. Germline V CDR1 and CDR2: SGHTA, FQGNSA. V was pared by 1 base and J by 8 bases, with 17 bases between. The CDR3 contains 15 residues.

A few counts support this clone. The chain uses TRBV6-5 and TRBJ1-5, with TRBD1 as a possible D gene (5 bases). The CDR3 is 13 residues long. V shed 6 bases and J shed 6 bases, with 12 bases lying between them. CDR1 is MNHEY, CDR2 SVGAGI, per germline. The CDR3 here is CASSKLGVQPQHF. For the CDR3, the DNA is TGTGCCAGCAGCAAGCTAGGGGTTCAGCCCCAGCATTTT.

The chain joins TRBV7-9 to TRBJ2-3; TRBD2 matches at 14 bases. This CDR3 has 16 residues. The germline V gene encodes CDR1 SEHNR and CDR2 FQNEAQ (reference sequence). The junction had 7 bases not matched to a gene; V was cut back by 5 bases and J by 6 bases. The CDR3 bases are TGTGCCAGCAGCCGACGAGGGACTAGCGGGAGTGATACGCAGTATTTT. Amino acid sequence: CASSRRGTSGSDTQYF.

Turning to this clone: At one of its ends the junction is not consistent with the germline gene, which may arise from a read error. The gene calls are TRBV9 and TRBJ2-1; 11 bases are a match to TRBD2. The germline V gene has CDR1 SGDLS and CDR2 YYNGEE. The CDR3 sequence is 14 residues long. The CDR3 reads CASNVAGGYNEQFF. CDR3 bases: TGTGCCAGCAACGTAGCGGGGGGGTACAATGAGCAGTTCTTC.

The chain couples TRBV3-1 (or the pseudogene TRBV3-2) to TRBJ2-1; no clear D gene. The CDR3 is 12 residues long. Germline lookup yields CDR1 LGHDT and CDR2 YNNKEL (reference sequence). Trimming stripped 1 base from V and 10 bases from J, with 8 bases between. The CDR3 DNA is TGTGCCAGCAGCCAAGGGCAGGCCGAGCAGTTCTTC. Protein: CASSQGQAEQFF.

The rearrangement uses TRBV24-1 and TRBJ1-3; D is ambiguous. V gave up 4 bases and J gave up 4 bases, with 13 bases separating them. The CDR3 is 15 amino acids. The germline V gene has CDR1 KGHDR and CDR2 SFDVKD. The CDR3 bases are TGTGCCACCAGTGAAGGCGTCGGTACAGGAAACACCATATATTTT. This sequence encodes CATSEGVGTGNTIYF.

This chain uses TRBV7-9 with TRBJ2-1, with TRBD2 matching over 12 bases. CDR1 is SEHNR, CDR2 FQNEAQ, per germline (reference sequence). The V gene end was trimmed by 2 bases and the J gene end by 2 bases; junction bases not matched to a gene: 1. The CDR3 covers 16 residues. CDR3 region: CASSLRLAGAYNEQFF. The DNA of the CDR3 is TGTGCCAGCAGCTTACGACTAGCGGGAGCCTACAATGAGCAGTTCTTC. Drawing the rest from reference TRBV7-9 and TRBJ2-1, the complete variable domain is DTGVSQNPRHKITKRGQNVTFRCDPISEHNRLYWYRQTLGQGPEFLTYFQNEAQLEKSRLLSDRFSAERPKGSFSTLEIQRTEQGDSAMYLCASSLRLAGAYNEQFFGPGTRLTVL.

As DNA, the CDR3 is TGTGCCAGCGGTAGCCCGGGACAGGGGCACTATGGCTACACCTTC. It codes for CASGSPGQGHYGYTF. This rearrangement joins TRBV19 to TRBJ1-2; 10 nucleotides align to TRBD1. V was pared by 9 bases and J by 3 bases, with 10 bases of the junction left unmatched. CDR3 length: 15 residues. Germline lookup yields CDR1 LNHDA and CDR2 SQIVND (reference sequence).

This clone has just a few counts. CDR3 in DNA: TGTGCCAGCAGTGAAGGAGGCAGGGGGCTAAGTCAGCCCCAGCATTTT. Encoded protein: CASSEGGRGLSQPQHF. This chain links TRBV2 with TRBJ1-5; 8 bases are a match to TRBD1. Germline V gene sequence: CDR1 SNHLY, CDR2 FYNNEI. The V gene end was trimmed by 1 base and the J gene end by 6 bases; junction bases not matched to a gene: 8. This CDR3 comprises 16 residues. The whole variable domain, remainder taken from reference TRBV2 and TRBJ1-5, is EPEVTQTPSHQVTQMGQEVILRCVPISNHLYFYWYRQILGQKVEFLVSFYNNEISEKSEIFDDQFSVERPDGSNFTLKIRSTKLEDSAMYFCASSEGGRGLSQPQHFGDGTRLSIL.

The rearrangement joins TRBV4-3 to TRBJ1-3, with unresolved D. The CDR3 runs to 14 residues. The germline V gene encodes CDR1 LGHNA and CDR2 YSLEER. Deletions cut 1 base from V and 4 bases from J, with 8 bases between. The CDR3 is CASSQVLRGNTIYF. CDR3 DNA sequence: TGCGCCAGCAGCCAAGTTCTCAGGGGAAACACCATATATTTT.

This clone was picked up one time. CDR3 nucleotides: TGTGCCAGTACAGGGACAGGTGTAGAACTGTTTTTT. As protein: CASTGTGVELFF. V and J are TRBV25-1 and TRBJ1-4; 8 bases match TRBD1. The junction had 9 bases not matched to a gene; V was cut back by 9 bases and J by 12 bases. Germline V gene lookup returns CDR1 MGHDK and CDR2 SYGVNS. This CDR3 region has 12 residues.

The chain has TRBV13 and TRBJ2-2; D could derive from TRBD1 or TRBD2 (5 bases each). Between the trimmed V and J ends, which lost 2 bases and 0 bases, there was a span of 10 bases. CDR1 and CDR2 (germline): PRHDT, FYEKMQ (reference sequence). This CDR3 comprises 16 residues. The CDR3 spells CASSLNEGTNTGELFF. The CDR3 nucleotides read TGTGCCAGCAGCTTAAATGAGGGGACGAACACCGGGGAGCTGTTTTTT. The variable domain in full, with the rest retrieved from reference TRBV13 and TRBJ2-2, is AAGVIQSPRHLIKEKRETATLKCYPIPRHDTVYWYQQGPGQDPQFLISFYEKMQSDKGSIPDRFSAQQFSDYHSELNMSSLELGDSALYFCASSLNEGTNTGELFFGEGSRLTVL.

The sample holds one count of this clone. V gene TRBV30 combines with J gene TRBJ2-1; weak D call: TRBD2 (6 bases). Trimming pared 6 bases from V and 0 bases from J, leaving 24 bases between. The CDR3 loop spans 18 amino acids. Germline V gene sequence: CDR1 GTSNPN, CDR2 SVGIG (reference sequence). CDR3 nucleotides: TGTGCCTGCCGCCCCGATAGCGGAGCCCTTAGCTCCTACAATGAGCAGTTCTTC. It specifies CACRPDSGALSSYNEQFF.

The J gene is TRBJ2-3, the V gene TRBV9; D remains ambiguous. This CDR3 region has 13 residues. Trimming stripped 3 bases from V and 5 bases from J, with 10 bases between. Germline-derived CDR1 and CDR2 are SGDLS and YYNGEE. As DNA, the CDR3 is TGTGCCAGCAGCGCAATTTGGGTAGATACGCAGTATTTT. It is translated as CASSAIWVDTQYF.

The gene calls are TRBV29-1 and TRBJ2-7; 13 bases align to TRBD2. The CDR3 has 15 residues. The V segment lost 1 base and the J segment 6 bases; nucleotides outside the gene matches: 6. CDR1 and CDR2 (germline): SQVTM, ANQGSEA. DNA of the CDR3: TGCAGCGTTGAAGTCCCCCGGACTAGCGGGAGCGAGCAGTACTTC. Residues: CSVEVPRTSGSEQYF.

The gene calls are TRBV30 and TRBJ2-1; D may match TRBD1 or TRBD2 (6 bases each). The V gene's germline CDR1 is GTSNPN and CDR2 SVGIG (reference sequence). The length of the CDR3 is 14 residues. Between the trimmed V and J ends, which lost 3 bases and 7 bases, there was a span of 16 bases. CDR3 loop: CAWRRNTGRNEQFF. CDR3 in DNA: TGTGCCTGGAGGCGGAATACAGGGAGGAATGAGCAGTTCTTC.